This T cell receptor beta chain was captured in a study of T cell responses to AZD1222 COVID-19 vaccine. Study findings and constraints: Spike-wide vaccine-associated CD4 TCRs dominated at 160-218 and 743-854. No repertoire was sampled before or during the peak T cell response, only after it.

Note on this clone: As yet, its antigen is unknown.

This CDR3 is built from 15 residues. Profiling relied on immunoSEQ multiplex PCR, and the TCRdb table lists in-frame clones only, not all of them. The repertoire holds 85,000 to 130,000 clones, about nine tenths seen once, with less than 9.5% in the top ten. The chain couples TRBV21-1 to TRBJ2-7; the listed D gene, TRBD2, was not tested against the DNA. TRBV21-1 corresponds to a pseudogene. The TCR was taken from an adult who received the AZD1222 COVID-19 vaccine. The source material was peripheral blood, sampled 28 days after the second AZD1222 dose. CDR3 region: CASSPEAGETYEQYF. CDR3 sequence (DNA): TGTGCCAGCAGCCCAGAGGCGGGCGAAACCTACGAGCAGTACTTC.